The 29 T cell receptor beta chains below were found in one sample sequenced in a study of shared clonotypes between healthy human individuals. Repertoires were generated with immunoSEQ multiplex PCR, while TCRdb's copy carries only in-frame clones and drops some. In the table there are 550,000 to 850,000 clones, around 77% of which are singletons. Material for sequencing was memory CD4+ T cells sorted from blood. Subset here: CD45RA-negative fraction. The receptors originated from a woman aged 25 to 39 in good health.

In DNA, the CDR3 is TGTGCCATCAGTGAGAGCCGAAGCAATCAAGAGACCCAGTACTTC. It codes for CAISESRSNQETQYF. The chain joins TRBV10-3 to TRBJ2-5; no firm D call. Between the trimmed V and J ends, which lost 2 bases and 2 bases, there was a span of 12 bases. The length of the CDR3 is 15 residues. Germline V gene data show CDR1 as ENHRY and CDR2 as SYGVKD.

V gene TRBV6-1 combines with J gene TRBJ1-5; D unclear. Germline loops: CDR1 MNHNS, CDR2 SASEGT. The CDR3 extends over 13 amino acids. The V end lost 4 bases, the J end lost 3 bases, and 7 bases lay between the germline ends. DNA for the CDR3: TGTGCCAGCAGTGCCTGGATCAATCAGCCCCAGCATTTT. This gives the protein CASSAWINQPQHF.

V and J are TRBV7-5 and TRBJ1-5. TRBV7-5 counts as a pseudogene. The CDR3 extends over 13 amino acids. In DNA form, the CDR3 reads TGTGCCAGCAGCCCCTACACGGGTCAGCCCCAGCATTTT. This sequence encodes CASSPYTGQPQHF.

This clone was counted once. J is TRBJ2-1 and V is TRBV19; 13 bases map to TRBD2. The CDR3 spans 15 residues. Germline trimming cut 4 bases from V and 8 bases from J; bases unmatched to any gene: 5. The germline V gene has CDR1 LNHDA and CDR2 SQIVND (reference sequence). In nucleotides, the CDR3 is TGTGCCAGTAGTACGACTAGCGGGAGGTTAGATGAGCAGTTCTTC. This encodes CASSTTSGRLDEQFF.

This clone was detected ten times or more. The chain recombines TRBV5-7 with TRBJ1-1; D uncertain. TRBV5-7 is classed as an ORF, of uncertain function. This CDR3 has 14 amino acids. Trimming took off 6 bases at V and 0 bases at J, with 12 bases between the two ends. The DNA of the CDR3 is TGTGCCAGCATCCTACCCTATTTGAACACTGAAGCTTTCTTT. Protein product: CASILPYLNTEAFF.

This chain joins TRBV18 and TRBJ2-7, with TRBD2 matching over 7 bases. The length of the CDR3 is 15 residues. From germline, CDR1 is KGHSH and CDR2 LQKENI. V dropped 0 bases and J dropped 2; count of bases not matched to a gene: 4. The CDR3 region has the DNA TGTGCCAGCTCACCACCGAACGGGAGGACCTACGAGCAGTACTTC. This encodes CASSPPNGRTYEQYF.

This clone occurred a few times. This chain joins TRBV4-2 and TRBJ2-3; TRBD2 matches at 9 bases. Trimming at V came to 0 bases and at J to 4 bases, leaving 2 bases not matched to a gene. CDR3 length equals 15 residues. Germline V lookup: CDR1 LGHNA, CDR2 YNFKEQ. For the CDR3, the DNA is TGTGCCAGCAGCCAAGAGCGGGGGGGACCAGATACGCAGTATTTT. This encodes CASSQERGGPDTQYF.

The chain uses TRBV19 and TRBJ2-1, with 8 bases matching TRBD1. CDR1 LNHDA and CDR2 SQIVND come from the germline V gene (reference sequence). The CDR3 is 16 amino acids. Unmatched junction bases numbered 8, after V lost 5 bases and J lost 2 bases. CDR3 in DNA: TGTGCCAGTAGTCGACAACCGGGACAGGCCTACAATGAGCAGTTCTTC. It translates to CASSRQPGQAYNEQFF.

This clone has a handful of counts. The chain couples TRBV19 to TRBJ1-5; D gene ambiguous. This CDR3 region has 13 residues. V gave up 7 bases and J gave up 1 base, with 8 bases separating them. CDR1 and CDR2 from the germline V gene are LNHDA and SQIVND (reference sequence). The CDR3, as DNA: TGTGCCAGTATCGGGTACAGCAATCAGCCCCAGCATTTT. This gives the protein CASIGYSNQPQHF.

J is TRBJ2-3 and V is TRBV6-5, with 11 bases fitting TRBD2. Germline-derived CDR1 and CDR2 are MNHEY and SVGAGI. The CDR3 length is 16 residues. V lost 2 bases and J lost 6; bases outside the gene matches: 7. The CDR3 DNA reads as TGTGCCAGCAGTTACGCCTCTAGCGGGAGGAGCGATACGCAGTATTTT. Translating it yields CASSYASSGRSDTQYF.

The rearrangement links TRBV6-4 to TRBJ1-4; D is unclear. This CDR3 is built from 14 residues. CDR1 is MRHNA, CDR2 SNTAGT, per germline. Trimming took 2 bases from V and 4 from J, leaving 8 bases between them. The CDR3 DNA follows: TGTGCCAGCAGTGACAACGGCAGTAATGAAAAACTGTTTTTT. Amino acid sequence: CASSDNGSNEKLFF.

V gene TRBV11-2 combines with J gene TRBJ2-5; no clear D. Germline V gene sequence: CDR1 SGHAT, CDR2 FQNNGV. Trimming took 1 base from V and 3 from J, leaving 6 bases between them. The CDR3 totals 13 residues. Here the CDR3 reads CASSLGGKETQYF. The CDR3 nucleotides read TGTGCCAGCAGCTTAGGTGGTAAAGAGACCCAGTACTTC.

V gene TRBV10-1 combines with J gene TRBJ2-7; 8 nucleotides align to TRBD1. With 2 bases clipped from V and 7 bases from J, the junction kept 7 bases outside the gene matches. The germline CDR1 and CDR2 sequences are WNHNN and SYGVQD (reference sequence). The CDR3 is 14 amino acids. The CDR3 DNA reads TGCGCCAGCAGTGAGCTGACAGGGGTAAGGGAGCAGTACTTC. Residues: CASSELTGVREQYF.

The genes are TRBV21-1 and TRBJ1-2. TRBV21-1 is recorded as a pseudogene. The CDR3 covers 16 residues. The CDR3 DNA sequence: TGTGCCAGCAGATCAAGATTAGCCAGAAAGACCTATGGCTACACCTTC. Its translation is CASRSRLARKTYGYTF.

This clone has only a few counts. The rearrangement links TRBV7-6 to TRBJ2-3, with a weak D call TRBD2 (5 bases). The CDR3 loop spans 15 amino acids. Germline-derived CDR1 and CDR2 are SGHVS and FNYEAQ. V lost 3 bases, J lost 0 bases, and 10 bases lay in between. Here the CDR3 reads CASSFRTGSTDTQYF. The CDR3 bases are TGTGCCAGCAGCTTTCGGACGGGAAGCACAGATACGCAGTATTTT.

This clone turned up a few times. Other DNA sequences within the sample encode an identical CDR3. The chain uses TRBV6-5 and TRBJ2-3; the match to TRBD1 covers 7 bases. Trimming took 2 bases from V and 1 from J; bases not matched to a gene: 0. The CDR3 runs 14 residues. The germline V gene has CDR1 MNHEY and CDR2 SVGAGI. The CDR3 here is CASSYQGGTDTQYF. CDR3 coding DNA: TGTGCCAGCAGTTACCAGGGGGGCACAGATACGCAGTATTTT.

This rearrangement joins TRBV5-1 to TRBJ2-1, with 8 bases fitting TRBD2. CDR3 size: 15 residues. Unmatched junction bases numbered 11, after V lost 6 bases and J lost 6 bases. Germline assignment: CDR1 SGHRS and CDR2 YFSETQ. CDR3 sequence (DNA): TGCGCCAGCAAAACGGCAGCGGGAGTCGGCAATGAGCAGTTCTTC. This codes for CASKTAAGVGNEQFF. Filled out from reference TRBV5-1 and TRBJ2-1, the complete variable domain reads KAGVTQTPRYLIKTRGQQVTLSCSPISGHRSVSWYQQTPGQGLQFLFEYFSETQRNKGNFPGRFSGRQFSNSRSEMNVSTLELGDSALYLCASKTAAGVGNEQFFGPGTRLTVL.

CDR3: CASSLRSGLNTEAFF. The CDR3 bases are TGTGCCAGCAGCCTAAGGTCAGGGTTGAACACTGAAGCTTTCTTT. The V call is TRBV11-2, the J call TRBJ1-1; D might be TRBD1 (5 bases). V dropped 5 bases and J dropped 0 bases, with 13 bases sitting between them. The CDR3 extends over 15 amino acids. The germline gives CDR1 SGHAT, CDR2 FQNNGV.

This chain connects TRBV10-2 to TRBJ2-7; either TRBD1 or TRBD2 may fit D (6 bases each). Trimming left V 7 bases short and J 2 bases short, with 12 bases between. The CDR3 consists of 13 residues. The germline V gene has CDR1 WSHSY and CDR2 SAAADI. CDR3 amino acids: CASKGGRTYEQYF. CDR3 sequence (DNA): TGCGCCAGCAAAGGGGGGAGAACCTACGAGCAGTACTTC.

This clone was seen only once. The chain is built from TRBV19 and TRBJ1-5; D not resolved. V lost 7 bases to trimming and J lost 3 bases, with 16 bases between them. The CDR3 contains 15 residues. Germline CDR1 LNHDA, CDR2 SQIVND (reference sequence). CDR3 region: CASTLGSGNNQPQHF. CDR3 coding DNA: TGTGCCAGTACCCTTGGCTCGGGGAACAATCAGCCCCAGCATTTT.

V and J are TRBV5-8 and TRBJ1-5, with D tentatively TRBD1 (6 bases). Per the germline V gene, CDR1 is SGHTS and CDR2 is YDEGEE. Trimming took 1 base from V and 2 from J, leaving 10 bases between them. The CDR3 runs 15 residues. The CDR3 region is CASSLLGGGNQPQHF. As DNA, the CDR3 is TGTGCCAGCAGCTTGCTAGGGGGAGGCAATCAGCCCCAGCATTTT. Combining the CDR3 with reference TRBV5-8 and TRBJ1-5 gives the whole variable domain EAGVTQSPTHLIKTRGQQATLRCSPISGHTSVYWYQQALGLGLQFLLWYDEGEERNRGNFPPRFSGRQFPNYSSELNVNALELEDSALYLCASSLLGGGNQPQHFGDGTRLSIL.

The rearrangement links TRBV11-1 to TRBJ2-5, with D unclear. The germline V and J ends were trimmed by 3 bases and 3 bases, with 11 bases remaining between them. CDR1 is SGHAT, CDR2 FQDESV, per germline (reference sequence). The length of the CDR3 is 14 residues. The CDR3 protein is CASSFRSFKETQYF. CDR3 sequence (DNA): TGTGCCAGCAGCTTTCGGTCCTTCAAAGAGACCCAGTACTTC.

Regarding this clone: This sample includes further DNA sequences coding for the same CDR3. The V gene is TRBV5-4, the J gene TRBJ2-5, with a weak D call TRBD1 (6 bases). From germline, CDR1 is SGHNT and CDR2 YYREEE (reference sequence). The CDR3 length is 13 residues. V was pared by 2 bases and J by 4 bases, with 9 bases between. The CDR3 region has the DNA TGTGCCAGCAGCTTACAGGGCGGAGAGACCCAGTACTTC. Translation gives CASSLQGGETQYF.

The chain is built from TRBV15 and TRBJ2-1; D is ambiguous. Germline-derived CDR1 and CDR2 are LNHNV and YYDKDF (reference sequence). The germline V and J ends were trimmed by 6 bases and 0 bases, with 12 bases remaining between them. The length of the CDR3 is 15 residues. CDR3 sequence reads: CATRAETYSYNEQFF. Written as DNA, the CDR3 is TGTGCCACCAGGGCTGAAACCTACTCCTACAATGAGCAGTTCTTC. Full variable domain (missing parts from reference TRBV15 and TRBJ2-1): DAMVIQNPRYQVTQFGKPVTLSCSQTLNHNVMYWYQQKSSQAPKLLFHYYDKDFNNEADTPDNFQSRRPNTSFCFLDIRSPGLGDTAMYLCATRAETYSYNEQFFGPGTRLTVL.

V gene TRBV6-1 combines with J gene TRBJ1-4; D may be TRBD1 (6 bases). CDR1 and CDR2 (germline): MNHNS, SASEGT. V lost 4 bases to trimming and J lost 12 bases, with 27 bases between them. The CDR3 runs 17 residues. This chain's CDR3 is CASSGGQSVGSGLELFF. CDR3 DNA sequence: TGTGCCAGCAGTGGCGGACAGTCTGTCGGCAGCGGGTTGGAACTGTTTTTT.

This clone was recorded a few times. The chain links TRBV28 to TRBJ1-1; D is possibly TRBD1 (5 bases). The germline V gene has CDR1 MDHEN and CDR2 SYDVKM. With 7 bases removed from V and 0 bases from J, the gap between germline ends came to 9 bases. The CDR3 has 13 residues. The CDR3 sequence is CASNPGLNTEAFF. Here the CDR3 DNA reads TGTGCCAGCAACCCGGGGCTGAACACTGAAGCTTTCTTT.

The CDR3 DNA reads as TGTGCCAGCAGCCAAGGCCAGGTGGCAGATACGCAGTATTTT. Translation gives CASSQGQVADTQYF. The rearrangement links TRBV4-2 to TRBJ2-3; D ambiguous. V gave up 1 base and J gave up 4 bases, with 9 bases separating them. The CDR3 spans 14 residues. CDR1 and CDR2 (germline): LGHNA, YNFKEQ.

Remarks on this clone: The junction differs from germline at one of its ends, possibly a read error. CDR3 in DNA: TGTGCCAGCAGTTACTCGACTAGCGGGATGATCACCGGGGAGCTGTTTTTT. Translated: CASSYSTSGMITGELFF. The chain recombines TRBV6-4 with TRBJ2-2; 11 bases are shared with TRBD2. Germline V gene lookup returns CDR1 MRHNA and CDR2 SNTAGT. This CDR3 has 17 residues.

The V and J genes are TRBV19 and TRBJ1-5; TRBD1 matches at 7 bases. The junction had 15 bases not matched to a gene; V was cut back by 7 bases and J by 0 bases. Looked up from germline, CDR1 is LNHDA and CDR2 is SQIVND (reference sequence). The CDR3 contains 18 residues. The DNA for the CDR3 is TGTGCCAGTACCGATCCGAGACAGGGCGATACTAGCAATCAGCCCCAGCATTTT. Translated: CASTDPRQGDTSNQPQHF.